This is a list of T cell receptor beta chains from one sample in a study of cytomegalovirus exposure and HLA in healthy donors. Assay used: immunoSEQ multiplex PCR; TCRdb lists only in-frame clones, some missing. Of 100,000 or so clones listed, about 80% were seen once; the top ten hold over 4%. The sample was PBMCs. These receptors all stem from a female donor in good health and CMV-seropositive. Both conserved end residues are part of each CDR3.

V gene	CDR3 length	J gene	CDR3 protein
TRBV30	15	TRBJ1-5	CAWSVQGPTGQPQHF
TRBV4-3	15	TRBJ2-3	CASSQWGGATDTQYF
TRBV14	16	TRBJ2-5	CASSQDDRGREETQYF
TRBV19	15	TRBJ1-5	CASSSRQVANQPQHF
TRBV11-1	17	TRBJ2-1	CATAREAGSKGHNEQFF
TRBV5-1	16	TRBJ2-7	CASSLVGAGGVYEQYF
TRBV19	14	TRBJ2-5	CASSDRDSIGSQYF
TRBV20-1	11	TRBJ1-1	CSALPPGDAFF
TRBV5-1	14	TRBJ1-1	CASSPVRVNTEAFF
TRBV14	17	TRBJ2-1	CASSPLWTGGRYNEQFF
TRBV18	15	TRBJ1-1	CASSPGGGGNTEAFF
TRBV4-3	15	TRBJ1-3	CASSQDGTGGNTIYF
TRBV7-8	18	TRBJ2-2	CASRTLGRGALSPGELFF
TRBV5-4	15	TRBJ2-1	CASSPDTNSYNEQFF
TRBV29-1	13	TRBJ2-1	CSVERQGHNEQFF
TRBV6-5	13	TRBJ2-7	CASSRQGASEQYF
TRBV21-1	17	TRBJ2-1	CASSKRKLAGGPNEQFF
TRBV11-3	17	TRBJ2-5	CASSSGGGRRPQETQYF
TRBV7-9	14	TRBJ2-3	CASSFVGGTDTQYF
TRBV4-3	15	TRBJ1-2	CASSQDRGVLYGYTF
TRBV19	14	TRBJ1-2	CASSTQGGGYGYTF
TRBV6-1	15	TRBJ2-2	CATLSGSWNTGELFF
TRBV6-1	14	TRBJ2-3	CASRGQGKTDTQYF
TRBV10-3	15	TRBJ2-7	CAISNGLAGAYEQYF
TRBV5-4	13	TRBJ1-2	CASSPGQGGGYTF
TRBV5-1	14	TRBJ2-5	CASSLGGIQETQYF
TRBV18	12	TRBJ2-1	CASSPTGDEQFF
TRBV5-1	14	TRBJ1-1	CASSGGGLVGEAFF
TRBV19	14	TRBJ2-7	CASSTAAALYEQYF
TRBV30	13	TRBJ2-7	CAWSRSGSHEQYF
TRBV6-1	17	TRBJ2-3	CASSGKLAGGPLDTQYF
TRBV6-1	15	TRBJ1-2	CASSVRDRNNYGYTF
TRBV25-1	15	TRBJ2-7	CASSESQVFENEQYF
TRBV7-9	15	TRBJ1-6	CASSLTGQDNSPLHF
TRBV21-1	16	TRBJ2-3	CASSSWTSGSTDTQYF
TRBV30	14	TRBJ2-6	CAWSVASGANVLTF
TRBV30	15	TRBJ2-7	CAWSGGGDYHRQQYF
TRBV2	19	TRBJ2-3	CASSEGLAEFSVSTDTQYF
TRBV7-8	15	TRBJ2-3	CASSPGRGPTDTQYF
TRBV2	15	TRBJ2-2	CASSEFGAPTGELFF
TRBV7-9	15	TRBJ1-2	CSSSPYGTGHGGYTF
TRBV30	13	TRBJ1-5	CAWSANQGQPQHF
TRBV5-1	19	TRBJ2-3	CASSLVGRLAGGPGDTQYF
TRBV7-2	15	TRBJ2-1	CASSFRGGPNNEQFF
TRBV5-1	18	TRBJ1-4	CASSHGGHPSATNEKLFF
TRBV5-5	12	TRBJ2-3	CASSLGSPTQYF
TRBV5-6	15	TRBJ2-7	CASSLGAAASYEQYF
TRBV6-1	15	TRBJ1-3	CASRGQGVSGNTIYF
TRBV29-1	12	TRBJ2-7	CSVEATAYEQYF
TRBV19	17	TRBJ1-1	CASSDQQGPGVGTEAFF
TRBV30	17	TRBJ2-1	CAWSVRGVGAHGYEQFF
TRBV5-1	13	TRBJ2-3	CASSLARADTQYF
TRBV6-5	13	TRBJ1-1	CASSHGQNTEAFF
TRBV5-5	14	TRBJ1-1	CASSPPGRVTEAFF